Below, 21 T cell receptor beta chains from the same sample are listed, as sequenced in a study of shared clonotypes between healthy human individuals. Profiling relied on immunoSEQ multiplex PCR, and the TCRdb table lists in-frame clones only, not all of them. This table holds about 2.4 million clones, 93% found once. The sample consisted of naive CD4+ T cells from PBMCs. Subset defined: CD45RA+ positively selected. These receptors were obtained from a man between 18 and 35 years old in good health. Some clones in this sample may be carry-over from other donors' samples.

This sequence joins TRBV6-5 and TRBJ1-1, with 7 bases that match TRBD1. This CDR3 has 14 residues. The J segment lost 4 bases and the V segment lost 0 bases, leaving 2 bases of the junction unmatched. Per germline, CDR1 MNHEY and CDR2 SVGAGI. The CDR3 region is CASSYSRTGTEAFF. The CDR3 bases are TGTGCCAGCAGTTACTCCCGGACAGGCACTGAAGCTTTCTTT.

The V and J genes are TRBV2 and TRBJ2-5; 8 bases line up with TRBD1. There are 15 residues in the CDR3. J was trimmed by 3 bases and V by 6 bases; bases with no gene match: 9. The germline V gene has CDR1 SNHLY and CDR2 FYNNEI. The DNA for the CDR3 is TGTGCCAGCAGCTACTCAGGGGGCGGTGAAGAGACCCAGTACTTC. As protein: CASSYSGGGEETQYF. Variable domain in full (rest from reference TRBV2 and TRBJ2-5): EPEVTQTPSHQVTQMGQEVILRCVPISNHLYFYWYRQILGQKVEFLVSFYNNEISEKSEIFDDQFSVERPDGSNFTLKIRSTKLEDSAMYFCASSYSGGGEETQYFGPGTRLLVL.

CDR3 bases: TGTGCCAGCAGCCCTACTCACACGAACACCGGGGAGCTGTTTTTT. It codes for CASSPTHTNTGELFF. The V and J genes are TRBV7-9 and TRBJ2-2; D gene unclear. V dropped 5 bases and J dropped 0 bases, with 10 bases sitting between them. CDR1 SEHNR and CDR2 FQNEAQ come from the germline V gene (reference sequence). The CDR3 sequence is 15 residues long.

V gene TRBV6-6 combines with J gene TRBJ2-7; D might be TRBD1 or TRBD2, each matching 5 bases. The CDR3 loop spans 15 amino acids. Germline values: CDR1 MNHNY, CDR2 SVGAGI (reference sequence). The V gene lost 7 bases and the J gene lost 5 bases, with 21 bases spanning the gap. CDR3 bases: TGTGCCAGCACCCCCGGGCAGGGAGTCGGGAACGAGCAGTACTTC. Protein: CASTPGQGVGNEQYF.

The genes are TRBV9 and TRBJ2-1; maybe TRBD2 (6 bases). This CDR3 comprises 19 residues. CDR1 and CDR2 from the germline V gene are SGDLS and YYNGEE. Deletions cut 1 base from V and 6 bases from J, with 26 bases between. CDR3 coding DNA: TGTGCCAGCAGCGTATCCACTTCTTCCGGGGGACTTGGGATCAATGAGCAGTTCTTC. It codes for CASSVSTSSGGLGINEQFF.

The V gene is TRBV19, the J gene TRBJ2-5; D remains ambiguous. The CDR3 covers 12 residues. Germline CDR1 reads LNHDA; CDR2 reads SQIVND (reference sequence). Trimming removed 3 bases at V and 9 bases at J, with 11 bases between. In DNA form, the CDR3 reads TGTGCCAGTAGTATTGCCGGTCGGGCCCAGTACTTC. It codes for CASSIAGRAQYF. Combining the CDR3 with reference TRBV19 and TRBJ2-5 gives the whole variable domain DGGITQSPKYLFRKEGQNVTLSCEQNLNHDAMYWYRQDPGQGLRLIYYSQIVNDFQKGDIAEGYSVSREKKESFPLTVTSAQKNPTAFYLCASSIAGRAQYFGPGTRLLVL.

The chain couples TRBV4-2 to TRBJ1-5, with 7 bases aligning to TRBD1. The CDR3 spans 15 residues. With 5 bases clipped from V and 5 bases from J, the junction kept 9 bases outside the gene matches. The V gene's germline CDR1 is LGHNA and CDR2 YNFKEQ. CDR3 loop: CASSKGQSTYQPQHF. In nucleotides, the CDR3 is TGTGCCAGCAGCAAGGGACAGTCGACCTATCAGCCCCAGCATTTT.

The chain recombines TRBV19 with TRBJ1-5; D is perhaps TRBD1 (5 bases). Looked up from germline, CDR1 is LNHDA and CDR2 is SQIVND (reference sequence). Trimming removed 8 bases at V and 3 bases at J, with 14 bases between. The CDR3 is 14 residues long. In DNA form, the CDR3 reads TGTGCCAGTTACAGGCTACCGCACAATCAGCCCCAGCATTTT. Translation gives CASYRLPHNQPQHF. The complete variable domain, with remaining parts taken from reference TRBV19 and TRBJ1-5, reads DGGITQSPKYLFRKEGQNVTLSCEQNLNHDAMYWYRQDPGQGLRLIYYSQIVNDFQKGDIAEGYSVSREKKESFPLTVTSAQKNPTAFYLCASYRLPHNQPQHFGDGTRLSIL.

V usage is TRBV6-5 and J usage is TRBJ1-6, with D tentatively TRBD1 (6 bases). The germline CDR1 and CDR2 sequences are MNHEY and SVGAGI. The CDR3 runs to 14 residues. The V and J ends lost 2 bases and 8 bases respectively, with 10 bases between them. This chain's CDR3 is CASSYRGSYSPLHF. CDR3 DNA: TGTGCCAGCAGTTACAGGGGGTCCTATTCACCCCTCCACTTT.

The chain links TRBV5-1 to TRBJ2-3; tentative D call: TRBD2 (5 bases). V lost 4 bases to trimming and J lost 4 bases, with 10 bases between them. The CDR3 contains 13 residues. CDR1 and CDR2 from the germline V gene are SGHRS and YFSETQ. CDR3 nucleotide sequence: TGCGCCAGCAGCGCCGAGGGCGCAGATACGCAGTATTTT. Its translation is CASSAEGADTQYF. Full variable domain (missing parts from reference TRBV5-1 and TRBJ2-3): KAGVTQTPRYLIKTRGQQVTLSCSPISGHRSVSWYQQTPGQGLQFLFEYFSETQRNKGNFPGRFSGRQFSNSRSEMNVSTLELGDSALYLCASSAEGADTQYFGPGTRLTVL.

V gene TRBV10-3 combines with J gene TRBJ1-6; the D gene is possibly TRBD1 (6 bases). The CDR3 sequence is 16 residues long. The germline V and J ends were trimmed by 5 bases and 6 bases, with 17 bases remaining between them. The germline gives CDR1 ENHRY, CDR2 SYGVKD. The CDR3 DNA reads TGTGCCATCAGTCGACAGGAGACGGGGCGTAATTCACCCCTCCACTTT. Amino acid sequence: CAISRQETGRNSPLHF.

The chain employs TRBV28 and TRBJ1-1; a possible D gene is TRBD1 (6 bases). Germline values: CDR1 MDHEN, CDR2 SYDVKM. The V and J ends lost 5 bases and 11 bases respectively, with 15 bases between them. This CDR3 has 12 residues. CDR3 DNA: TGTGCCAGCAGTCACCTCCGGGACAAGGCTTTCTTT. Its translation is CASSHLRDKAFF.

The chain combines TRBV6-1 with TRBJ1-5; 7 bases fit TRBD1. Germline CDR1 is MNHNS and CDR2 is SASEGT. With 5 bases clipped from V and 2 bases from J, the junction kept 6 bases outside the gene matches. This CDR3 is 15 amino acids long. The CDR3 bases are TGTGCCAGCAGTCGACAGGGCTATGGCAATCAGCCCCAGCATTTT. Residues: CASSRQGYGNQPQHF.

In its sample, this clone was seen a few times. V and J are TRBV7-9 and TRBJ1-5, with TRBD1 matching 9 bases. The CDR3 spans 17 residues. The germline CDR1 and CDR2 sequences are SEHNR and FQNEAQ (reference sequence). V lost 1 base, J lost 4 bases, and 8 bases stayed unmatched. The CDR3 region has the DNA TGTGCCAGCAGCTTAGGCTGGTCTGGGACAGGGAATCAGCCCCAGCATTTT. Protein sequence: CASSLGWSGTGNQPQHF.

This sequence joins TRBV23-1 and TRBJ2-6; D not certain. TRBV23-1 is an ORF for which the function is uncertain. This CDR3 is 17 amino acids long. Trimming cost V 4 bases and J 0 bases, with 13 bases left between them. CDR3 DNA: TGCGCCAGCAGTCGGACGGGCCCCAGCTCTGGGGCCAACGTCCTGACTTTC. Translation gives CASSRTGPSSGANVLTF.

The J gene is TRBJ1-4, the V gene TRBV10-3; TRBD1 agrees at 12 bases. The CDR3 runs to 18 residues. V was pared by 0 bases and J by 2 bases, with 4 bases of the junction left unmatched. The germline CDR1 and CDR2 sequences are ENHRY and SYGVKD. The CDR3 DNA follows: TGTGCCATCAGTGAGTCCCGGGACAGGGGGCTGACTAATGAAAAACTGTTTTTT. Translating it yields CAISESRDRGLTNEKLFF.

The chain is built from TRBV30 and TRBJ2-1; 8 nucleotides match TRBD1. This CDR3 region has 10 residues. CDR1 is GTSNPN and CDR2 is SVGIG in the germline V gene (reference sequence). The CDR3 DNA is TGTGGGACAGGGAGAAATGAGCAGTTCTTC. Protein sequence: CGTGRNEQFF. Full variable domain (outside the CDR3, taken from reference TRBV30 and TRBJ2-1): SQTIHQWPATLVQPVGSPLSLECTVEGTSNPNLYWYRQAAGRGLQLLFYSVGIGQISSEVPQNLSASRPQDRQFILSSKKLLLSDSGFYLCGTGRNEQFFGPGTRLTVL.

This chain connects TRBV9 to TRBJ2-7, with 9 bases matching TRBD1. Per germline, CDR1 SGDLS and CDR2 YYNGEE. V lost 0 bases and J lost 4; bases outside the gene matches: 5. CDR3 length: 15 amino acids. CDR3 loop: CASSVEGTGWYEQYF. Here the CDR3 DNA reads TGTGCCAGCAGCGTAGAAGGGACAGGGTGGTACGAGCAGTACTTC.

The chain is built from TRBV2 and TRBJ2-1; 9 bases map to TRBD1. Germline CDR1 and CDR2: SNHLY and FYNNEI. CDR3 size: 11 residues. CDR3 nucleotides: TGTGCTGACAGGGGGTACAATGAGCAGTTCTTC. Its protein is CADRGYNEQFF.

The rearrangement uses TRBV7-2 and TRBJ2-7; D possibly corresponds to TRBD1 (6 bases). Germline CDR1 is SGHTA and CDR2 is FQGNSA. The CDR3 length is 14 residues. Deletions cut 2 bases from V and 2 bases from J, with 10 bases between. CDR3 sequence (DNA): TGTGCCAGCAGCTTATACAGGGTCCCCTACGAGCAGTACTTC. Translation gives CASSLYRVPYEQYF.

In the case of this clone: This specimen includes other DNA sequences encoding the same CDR3. The V gene is TRBV6-5, the J gene TRBJ2-5, with D maybe TRBD2 (5 bases). The CDR3 has 14 residues. Germline V gene sequence: CDR1 MNHEY, CDR2 SVGAGI. V gave up 0 bases and J gave up 2 bases, with 7 bases separating them. This CDR3 reads CASSYSGLQETQYF. The CDR3 DNA sequence: TGTGCCAGCAGTTACTCAGGACTTCAAGAGACCCAGTACTTC.